This T cell receptor (beta chain) stems from a study of glioma-infiltrating T cells. Whole-study results and caveats: Above-expected tissue-blood divergence occurred in all gliomas, most in low-grade ones.

V lost 5 bases and J lost 0, with 24 bases in between. CDR3 length: 18 amino acids. CDR1 SQVTM and CDR2 ANQGSEA come from the germline V gene. As to this clonotype: Its antigen remains unidentified.

TCR alpha and beta CDR3 regions were amplified from RNA using iRepertoire nested multiplex PCR. TCRdb recomputed calls from the multiplex PCR reads with MiXCR, one row per CDR3 protein. The sample includes about 110,000 distinct CDR3 sequences, less than 30% of them seen just once. Sequencing input: glioma tissue, nonneoplastic brain tissue, or PBMCs (not recorded which). The origin of this receptor is a human donor with low-grade glioma or glioblastoma, undergoing nonglioma brain surgery, or in good health (not recorded which). J is TRBJ2-3 and V is TRBV29-1, with D perhaps being TRBD1 or TRBD2 (6 bases each). The CDR3 reads CSVRGPGGPQGSTDTQYF. The DNA of the CDR3 is TGCAGCGTTCGAGGCCCCGGGGGCCCCCAAGGCAGCACAGATACGCAGTATTTT.